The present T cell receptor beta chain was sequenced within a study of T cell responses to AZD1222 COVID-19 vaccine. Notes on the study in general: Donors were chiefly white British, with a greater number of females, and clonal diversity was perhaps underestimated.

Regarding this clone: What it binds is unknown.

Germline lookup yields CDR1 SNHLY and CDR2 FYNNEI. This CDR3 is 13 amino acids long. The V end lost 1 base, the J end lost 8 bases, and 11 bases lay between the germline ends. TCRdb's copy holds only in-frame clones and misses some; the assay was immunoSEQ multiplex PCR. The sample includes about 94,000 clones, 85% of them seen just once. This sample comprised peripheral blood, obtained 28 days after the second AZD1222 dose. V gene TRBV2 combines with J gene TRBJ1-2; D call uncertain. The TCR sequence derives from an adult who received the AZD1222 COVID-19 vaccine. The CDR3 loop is CASSEESALGYTF. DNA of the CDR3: TGTGCCAGCAGTGAAGAATCAGCTCTCGGCTACACCTTC.